The TCR beta chain under discussion was sequenced for a study of shared clonotypes between healthy human individuals. Study findings and constraints: Several donors held approximately 4.5% of naive CD4 clonotypes in common. The sampled material consisted only of blood, and tissue repertoires are likely to differ. Clonotype sharing among the donors was expected to vary with sequencing depth.

Assay: immunoSEQ multiplex PCR; the TCRdb copy retains only in-frame clones and omits some. Here the sample spans 950,000 to 1,300,000 clones, around 76% being singletons. Points on this clone: Antigen specificity is unknown.

The CDR3 runs 14 residues. Germline CDR1 SGHRS, CDR2 YFSETQ. V lost 5 bases to trimming and J lost 6 bases; unmatched junction nucleotides: 7. Sequencing was carried out using memory CD4+ T cells sorted from blood. Subset reported: CD45RA-negative fraction. The V gene is TRBV5-1, the J gene TRBJ2-2, with 7 positions matching TRBD2. The sequence was obtained from a man aged 18 to 29 in good health. The CDR3 is CASRPDGGAGELFF. The DNA for the CDR3 is TGCGCCAGCAGACCTGATGGGGGGGCCGGGGAGCTGTTTTTT.